This passage covers 21 T cell receptor beta chains from one sample sequenced in a study of long-term antiretroviral therapy in people with HIV. They ran version v3.0 of the immunoSEQ assay at survey level. Produced via immunoSEQ multiplex PCR; TCRdb's table is partial and in-frame only. The sample lists about 21,000 clones, roughly 85% occurring once. The sequencing here drew on unsorted PBMCs, taken 4.1 years after starting antiretroviral therapy. These receptor sequences come from a woman in her thirties or forties with HIV.

This clone has more than one count but fewer than ten. The chain combines TRBV30 with TRBJ2-7, with D tentatively TRBD1 or TRBD2 (5 bases each). Germline CDR1 is GTSNPN and CDR2 is SVGIG (reference sequence). The V end lost 3 bases, the J end lost 4 bases, and 13 bases lay between the germline ends. This CDR3 contains 13 residues. CDR3 residues: CAWRDLGEYEQYF. CDR3 nucleotides: TGTGCCTGGAGAGACCTAGGGGAGTACGAGCAGTACTTC.

A few counts support this clone. This chain connects TRBV5-6 to TRBJ2-7, with D possibly TRBD1 on 6 matching bases. V lost 3 bases to trimming and J lost 3 bases, with 25 bases between them. Germline CDR1 is SGHDT and CDR2 is YYEEEE. The CDR3 length is 18 residues. CDR3 nucleotides: TGTGCCAGCAGCTATACGCGTGGGGGCCTTTTTGCGATCTACGAGCAGTACTTC. Amino acid sequence: CASSYTRGGLFAIYEQYF.

The gene calls are TRBV5-4 and TRBJ1-2; D gene unclear. The V end lost 4 bases, the J end lost 3 bases, and 19 bases lay between the germline ends. Germline values: CDR1 SGHNT, CDR2 YYREEE (reference sequence). The CDR3 totals 16 residues. The chain's CDR3 is CASSRERNLRDYGYTF. The CDR3 DNA reads TGTGCCAGCAGCCGGGAACGGAACTTGAGGGACTATGGCTACACCTTC.

V gene TRBV30 combines with J gene TRBJ1-2; D might be TRBD1 (6 bases). Germline V lookup: CDR1 GTSNPN, CDR2 SVGIG (reference sequence). The V end lost 2 bases, the J end lost 4 bases, and 20 bases lay between the germline ends. This CDR3 is 16 amino acids long. CDR3 nucleotide sequence: TGTGCCTGGAGTCCTCGACCAGGGGCCAATTTCTATGGCTACACCTTC. Encoded protein: CAWSPRPGANFYGYTF. The full variable domain, in which reference TRBV30 and TRBJ1-2 provide the parts outside the CDR3, is SQTIHQWPATLVQPVGSPLSLECTVEGTSNPNLYWYRQAAGRGLQLLFYSVGIGQISSEVPQNLSASRPQDRQFILSSKKLLLSDSGFYLCAWSPRPGANFYGYTFGSGTRLTVV.

A few counts support this clone. This chain connects TRBV10-2 to TRBJ1-2; TRBD1 matches at 9 bases. Trimming cost V 2 bases and J 4 bases; bases outside gene matches: 2. The germline V gene has CDR1 WSHSY and CDR2 SAAADI. The CDR3 is 14 residues long. CDR3 amino acids: CASSEGTGLYGYTF. The DNA of the CDR3 is TGCGCCAGCAGTGAGGGGACAGGGCTCTATGGCTACACCTTC.

V is TRBV30 and J is TRBJ1-1; maybe TRBD1 (5 bases). This CDR3 has 14 amino acids. From germline, CDR1 is GTSNPN and CDR2 SVGIG (reference sequence). Trimming shortened V by 3 bases and J by 7 bases, and 18 bases separated the two germline ends. CDR3: CAWRTADWGLEAFF. As DNA, the CDR3 is TGTGCCTGGAGGACTGCGGATTGGGGCCTTGAAGCTTTCTTT.

The sample holds one count of this clone. CDR3 protein: CASSPNPGTDYEQYF. The CDR3 DNA reads as TGTGCCAGCAGTCCTAACCCCGGGACTGATTACGAGCAGTACTTC. The chain employs TRBV28 and TRBJ2-7, with D maybe TRBD2 (6 bases). CDR1 is MDHEN, CDR2 SYDVKM, per germline. V was clipped by 5 bases and J by 4 bases, with 18 bases between them. The CDR3 sequence is 15 residues long.

The chain is built from TRBV13 and TRBJ2-3; maybe TRBD1 (5 bases). CDR1 is PRHDT and CDR2 is FYEKMQ in the germline V gene (reference sequence). The germline V and J ends were trimmed by 0 bases and 4 bases, with 11 bases remaining between them. This CDR3 is built from 15 residues. CDR3 protein: CASSLGGEGADTQYF. CDR3 nucleotides: TGTGCCAGCAGCTTAGGGGGTGAAGGGGCAGATACGCAGTATTTT. Complete variable domain (other parts from reference TRBV13 and TRBJ2-3): AAGVIQSPRHLIKEKRETATLKCYPIPRHDTVYWYQQGPGQDPQFLISFYEKMQSDKGSIPDRFSAQQFSDYHSELNMSSLELGDSALYFCASSLGGEGADTQYFGPGTRLTVL.

CDR3 coding DNA: TGTGCCAGCAGTGAAATGGTAGCCCCCGGGGCTAGCACAGATACGCAGTATTTT. Translation: CASSEMVAPGASTDTQYF. V usage is TRBV6-1 and J usage is TRBJ2-3, with D perhaps being TRBD1 or TRBD2 (5 bases each). The CDR3 is 18 amino acids. Trimming took off 2 bases at V and 0 bases at J, with 18 bases between the two ends. Germline CDR1 is MNHNS and CDR2 is SASEGT.

The chain is built from TRBV5-5 and TRBJ1-4; 9 positions match TRBD1. Germline V lookup: CDR1 SGHKS, CDR2 YYEKEE (reference sequence). The CDR3 has 14 residues. With 4 bases clipped from V and 8 bases from J, the junction kept 6 bases outside the gene matches. This CDR3 reads CASSIPGTGEKLFF. CDR3 bases: TGTGCCAGCAGCATTCCCGGGACAGGGGAAAAACTGTTTTTT.

The chain employs TRBV14 and TRBJ1-1, with 7 bases lining up with TRBD1. V shed 1 base, J shed 5 bases, and the junction held 4 bases outside the gene matches. The CDR3 is made up of 14 amino acids. Looked up from germline, CDR1 is SGHDN and CDR2 is FVKESK. CDR3 coding DNA: TGTGCCAGCAGCCAAGCCCTGACAGGGACTGAAGCTTTCTTT. It encodes CASSQALTGTEAFF.

With regard to this clone: One end of the junction is discordant with germline, which a read error may explain. V usage is TRBV10-1 and J usage is TRBJ2-5; D gene ambiguous. This CDR3 is built from 15 residues. CDR1 and CDR2 from the germline V gene are WNHNN and SYGVQD (reference sequence). CDR3 residues: CASSENEPPQGTQYF. DNA for the CDR3: TGCGCCAGCAGTGAAAACGAACCCCCACAAGGGACCCAGTACTTC.

J is TRBJ1-2 and V is TRBV7-9; 8 nucleotides agree with TRBD1. Germline assignment: CDR1 SEHNR and CDR2 FQNEAQ (reference sequence). The CDR3 is 15 amino acids. Trimming cost V 1 base and J 3 bases; bases outside gene matches: 4. The CDR3 DNA sequence: TGTGCCAGCAGCTTAGAGGTGACAGGGGACTATGGCTACACCTTC. Its protein product is CASSLEVTGDYGYTF.

V is TRBV4-3 and J is TRBJ1-1; possible D gene TRBD1, 5 bases. CDR3 length: 14 residues. Germline assignment: CDR1 LGHNA and CDR2 YSLEER. Trimming took off 1 base at V and 2 bases at J, with 8 bases between the two ends. The CDR3 sequence is CASSQVQGNTEAFF. The DNA of the CDR3 is TGCGCCAGCAGCCAAGTTCAGGGCAACACTGAAGCTTTCTTT.

The sample holds one count of this clone. The chain joins TRBV7-9 to TRBJ2-1; 13 bases fit TRBD2. Germline trimming cut 2 bases from V and 6 bases from J; bases unmatched to any gene: 7. The CDR3 runs to 17 residues. CDR1 is SEHNR and CDR2 is FQNEAQ in the germline V gene (reference sequence). The CDR3 DNA reads TGTGCCAGCAGCTTACCACTAGCGGGGGGGCGGACCAATGAGCAGTTCTTC. It codes for CASSLPLAGGRTNEQFF.

The chain has TRBV15 and TRBJ1-2, with D possibly matching TRBD1 (5 bases). Germline loops: CDR1 LNHNV, CDR2 YYDKDF (reference sequence). The CDR3 has 17 amino acids. V lost 0 bases and J lost 0, with 14 bases in between. The CDR3: CATSRDLEGPTNYGYTF. CDR3 DNA: TGTGCCACCAGCAGAGATCTTGAGGGGCCCACTAACTATGGCTACACCTTC.

The rearrangement links TRBV7-9 to TRBJ2-7; the D call may be TRBD1 or TRBD2 (5 bases each). Germline loops: CDR1 SEHNR, CDR2 FQNEAQ (reference sequence). Trimming shortened V by 5 bases and J by 5 bases, and 19 bases separated the two germline ends. This CDR3 is built from 15 residues. The DNA for the CDR3 is TGTGCCAGCAGCATAACCGGGACCCGAGGTGACGAGCAGTACTTC. Amino acid sequence: CASSITGTRGDEQYF.

The chain has TRBV6-1 and TRBJ1-1; no firm D call. V lost 6 bases and J 4 bases, leaving 12 bases between the germline ends. CDR1 and CDR2 (germline): MNHNS, SASEGT. CDR3 length equals 13 residues. CDR3 coding DNA: TGTGCCAGCAGGGTAGTTTCAAGCACTGAAGCTTTCTTT. Protein: CASRVVSSTEAFF.

The V and J genes are TRBV5-1 and TRBJ2-3; the match to TRBD2 covers 8 bases. Germline CDR1 and CDR2: SGHRS and YFSETQ. J was trimmed by 0 bases and V by 0 bases; bases with no gene match: 21. The CDR3 contains 22 residues. In nucleotides, the CDR3 is TGCGCCAGCAGCTTGGTCTCCAGCGGGGGAGCATTAGGGGTAGAAAGCACAGATACGCAGTATTTT. Translated: CASSLVSSGGALGVESTDTQYF.

The chain recombines TRBV18 with TRBJ2-5; unclear D gene. The CDR3 is 15 residues long. Per the germline V gene, CDR1 is KGHSH and CDR2 is LQKENI. Trimming pared 4 bases from V and 0 bases from J, leaving 12 bases between. Here the CDR3 reads CASSRAYGYQETQYF. The CDR3 DNA sequence: TGTGCCAGCTCACGGGCGTACGGGTACCAAGAGACCCAGTACTTC.

This clone showed up just once. The chain uses TRBV27 and TRBJ2-3, with no clear D. CDR3 length: 13 residues. Germline lookup yields CDR1 MNHEY and CDR2 SMNVEV (reference sequence). Deletions cut 4 bases from V and 0 bases from J, with 5 bases between. Here the CDR3 reads CASSSPSTDTQYF. CDR3 bases: TGTGCCAGCAGTTCACCTAGCACAGATACGCAGTATTTT.